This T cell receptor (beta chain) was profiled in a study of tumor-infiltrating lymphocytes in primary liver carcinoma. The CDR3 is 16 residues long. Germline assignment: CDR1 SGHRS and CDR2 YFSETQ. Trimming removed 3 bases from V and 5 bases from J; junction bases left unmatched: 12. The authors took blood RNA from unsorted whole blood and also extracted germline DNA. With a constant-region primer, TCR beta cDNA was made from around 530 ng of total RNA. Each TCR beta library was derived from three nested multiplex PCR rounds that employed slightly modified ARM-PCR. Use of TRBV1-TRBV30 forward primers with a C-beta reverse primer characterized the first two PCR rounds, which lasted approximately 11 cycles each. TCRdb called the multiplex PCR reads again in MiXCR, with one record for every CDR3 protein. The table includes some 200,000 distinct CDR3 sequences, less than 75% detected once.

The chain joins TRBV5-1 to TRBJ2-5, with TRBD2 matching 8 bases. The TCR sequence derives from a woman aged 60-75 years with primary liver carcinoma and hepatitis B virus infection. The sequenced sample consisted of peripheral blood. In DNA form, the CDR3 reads TGCGCCAGCAGCTCGGGGGGGCACACTAGCAACGAGACCCAGTACTTC. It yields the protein CASSSGGHTSNETQYF.